These 20 T cell receptor beta chains were all obtained from the same sample, sequenced in a study of blood T cell repertoires in COVID-19. Libraries were prepared by immunoSEQ multiplex PCR; TCRdb keeps only in-frame clonotypes and omits some of them. Of under 350,000 clones in the sample, around 90% were seen once. The source material was peripheral blood. The receptors derive from a man over 45 with acute or convalescent COVID-19.

This chain links TRBV14 with TRBJ2-3; D may be TRBD1 (5 bases). Deletions cut 4 bases from V and 1 base from J, with 21 bases between. There are 18 residues in the CDR3. Germline values: CDR1 SGHDN, CDR2 FVKESK. The CDR3 DNA is TGTGCCAGCAGCCCTAACCGGGCCGAGGACATAGGCACAGATACGCAGTATTTT. Protein sequence: CASSPNRAEDIGTDTQYF.

DNA of the CDR3: TGTGCCAGCAGCCGGGGACTAGCGGGGTCAGAGACCCAGTACTTC. Translated: CASSRGLAGSETQYF. This chain uses TRBV11-2 with TRBJ2-5; 13 positions match TRBD2. Germline V gene lookup returns CDR1 SGHAT and CDR2 FQNNGV. The V and J ends lost 5 bases and 4 bases, in that order; junction bases with no gene match: 4. The CDR3 loop spans 15 amino acids.

This chain uses TRBV2 with TRBJ1-3; 10 nucleotides match TRBD1. The length of the CDR3 is 15 residues. With 5 bases clipped from V and 1 base from J, the junction kept 2 bases outside the gene matches. CDR1 SNHLY and CDR2 FYNNEI come from the germline V gene. The CDR3 coding sequence is TGTGCCAGCAGTCCGGGACAGGGGTCTGGAAACACCATATATTTT. Its protein product is CASSPGQGSGNTIYF.

The CDR3 sequence: CASSYPFMTSGGRSPQETQYF. Written as DNA, the CDR3 is TGTGCCAGCAGTTACCCTTTCATGACTAGCGGGGGCCGCAGCCCCCAAGAGACCCAGTACTTC. The chain is built from TRBV6-2 or TRBV6-3 and TRBJ2-5, with TRBD2 matching 12 bases. In germline, CDR1 is MNHEY, CDR2 SVGEGT. This CDR3 contains 21 residues. The V segment lost 2 bases and the J segment 1 base; nucleotides outside the gene matches: 17.

J is TRBJ2-3 and V is TRBV6-1; D is perhaps TRBD2 (5 bases). Per the germline V gene, CDR1 is MNHNS and CDR2 is SASEGT. This CDR3 comprises 14 residues. Trimming pared 2 bases from V and 1 base from J, leaving 7 bases between. The CDR3 is CASSETAGTDTQYF. The CDR3 coding sequence is TGTGCCAGCAGTGAAACAGCGGGCACAGATACGCAGTATTTT.

This clone appeared once. The J gene is TRBJ2-7, the V gene TRBV19; 8 nucleotides line up with TRBD1. This CDR3 contains 17 residues. V gave up 1 base and J gave up 7 bases; unmatched junction bases: 15. The germline CDR1 and CDR2 sequences are LNHDA and SQIVND (reference sequence). The CDR3 sequence: CASSIVSRGTGKLEQYF. The CDR3 DNA reads TGTGCCAGTAGTATAGTCTCCCGGGGGACAGGTAAACTAGAGCAGTACTTC.

V and J are TRBV5-1 and TRBJ2-1; 16 bases are shared with TRBD2. This CDR3 comprises 17 residues. J gave up 9 bases and V 3 bases, and 9 bases lay outside the gene matches. Germline CDR1 reads SGHRS; CDR2 reads YFSETQ. CDR3 sequence (DNA): TGCGCCAGCAGCTCCTCGGGACTAGCGGGGGGGCTGGGTGAGCAGTTCTTC. Translating it yields CASSSSGLAGGLGEQFF.

This chain joins TRBV5-1 and TRBJ1-1; 10 nucleotides align to TRBD1. This CDR3 has 13 amino acids. CDR1 is SGHRS and CDR2 is YFSETQ in the germline V gene. V trimming: 0 bases; J trimming: 11 bases; junction bases outside the gene matches: 4. CDR3 amino acids: CASSLGGQGRAFF. In nucleotides, the CDR3 is TGCGCCAGCAGCTTGGGGGGACAGGGGAGGGCTTTCTTT.

The gene calls are TRBV6-5 and TRBJ2-1; a weak D match, TRBD1 (6 bases). Germline V CDR1 and CDR2: MNHEY, SVGAGI. Trimming took 5 bases from V and 5 from J, leaving 13 bases between them. The CDR3 totals 14 residues. The CDR3: CASSPGHANNEQFF. CDR3 DNA sequence: TGTGCCAGCAGTCCGGGACATGCGAACAATGAGCAGTTCTTC.

The chain employs TRBV7-2 and TRBJ1-6, with 7 bases lining up with TRBD1. There are 14 residues in the CDR3. V lost 5 bases to trimming and J lost 6 bases; unmatched junction nucleotides: 4. Germline V CDR1 and CDR2: SGHTA, FQGNSA. CDR3 coding DNA: TGTGCCAGCAGCGAGAACAGGGGTAATTCACCCCTCCACTTT. This codes for CASSENRGNSPLHF.

The chain's CDR3 is CASSFHGTSDYEQYF. CDR3 nucleotides: TGTGCCAGCAGCTTCCACGGGACTAGCGACTACGAGCAGTACTTC. V and J are TRBV7-3 and TRBJ2-7; 10 bases match TRBD2. This CDR3 has 15 residues. Germline CDR1 SGHTA, CDR2 FQGTGA. The V gene end was trimmed by 3 bases and the J gene end by 3 bases; junction bases not matched to a gene: 5.

V is TRBV10-3 and J is TRBJ2-2; 8 nucleotides align to TRBD2. Germline V gives CDR1 ENHRY, CDR2 SYGVKD. The CDR3 runs 16 residues. With V trimmed by 2 bases and J by 6 bases, 8 bases remained unmatched. The CDR3 DNA reads TGTGCCATCAGTGAGGGGACTAGTCGTTGGCCCGGGGAGCTGTTTTTT. This encodes CAISEGTSRWPGELFF.

The chain combines TRBV6-6 with TRBJ2-7; 9 nucleotides align to TRBD1. This CDR3 comprises 16 residues. Trimming took 5 bases from V and 5 from J; bases not matched to a gene: 13. In germline, CDR1 is MNHNY, CDR2 SVGAGI (reference sequence). The CDR3 sequence is CASSPASDRGVNEQYF. The CDR3 DNA sequence: TGTGCCAGCAGTCCTGCCTCGGACAGGGGAGTAAACGAGCAGTACTTC.

The J gene is TRBJ2-5, the V gene TRBV9; 12 nucleotides line up with TRBD2. There are 16 residues in the CDR3. The germline CDR1 and CDR2 sequences are SGDLS and YYNGEE. V lost 3 bases to trimming and J lost 3 bases; unmatched junction nucleotides: 6. In nucleotides, the CDR3 is TGTGCCAGCAGCGCGAGACTAGCGGGGGATGAAGAGACCCAGTACTTC. Translated: CASSARLAGDEETQYF. Based on the CDR3 plus reference TRBV9 and TRBJ2-5, the full variable domain is DSGVTQTPKHLITATGQRVTLRCSPRSGDLSVYWYQQSLDQGLQFLIQYYNGEERAKGNILERFSAQQFPDLHSELNLSSLELGDSALYFCASSARLAGDEETQYFGPGTRLLVL.

The chain has TRBV2 and TRBJ1-2; TRBD1 matches 7 bases. The CDR3 is 15 residues long. After removal of 8 bases from V and 8 bases from J, the junction contained 17 bases not matched to a gene. Germline CDR1 and CDR2: SNHLY and FYNNEI. CDR3 in amino acids: CASRLLAGGMYGYTF. The CDR3 DNA follows: TGTGCCAGCCGTCTCCTGGCAGGGGGAATGTACGGCTACACCTTC.

The V call is TRBV5-1, the J call TRBJ1-2; no clear D. The CDR3 consists of 16 residues. V shed 0 bases and J shed 1 base, with 13 bases lying between them. Per germline, CDR1 SGHRS and CDR2 YFSETQ. CDR3 loop: CASSLASGSGNYGYTF. The CDR3 bases are TGCGCCAGCAGCTTGGCCTCGGGTAGTGGTAACTATGGCTACACCTTC.

The CDR3 loop is CASSGLRDRVTEAFF. In nucleotides, the CDR3 is TGCGCCAGCAGTGGCCTCCGGGACAGGGTAACTGAAGCTTTCTTT. This sequence joins TRBV23-1 and TRBJ1-1; TRBD1 matches 9 bases. TRBV23-1 is designated an ORF whose function remains uncertain. Germline trimming cut 5 bases from V and 5 bases from J; bases unmatched to any gene: 9. This CDR3 has 15 residues.

The chain has TRBV24-1 and TRBJ2-7; TRBD1 matches 7 bases. The V gene's germline CDR1 is KGHDR and CDR2 SFDVKD. V lost 9 bases, J lost 1 base, and 11 bases stayed unmatched. This CDR3 has 15 residues. CDR3 sequence reads: CATLPITGQSYEQYF. Here the CDR3 DNA reads TGTGCCACCTTACCTATCACGGGACAGTCCTACGAGCAGTACTTC.

This clone has only a few counts. The chain recombines TRBV24-1 with TRBJ2-3, with TRBD2 matching over 13 bases. The V gene's germline CDR1 is KGHDR and CDR2 SFDVKD. CDR3 length: 14 amino acids. J lost 4 bases, V lost 7 bases, and 1 base had no gene match. The DNA of the CDR3 is TGTGCCACCAGGACTAGCGGGGGGCCAGATACGCAGTATTTT. It encodes CATRTSGGPDTQYF.

This chain joins TRBV11-2 and TRBJ1-1, with unresolved D. The germline gives CDR1 SGHAT, CDR2 FQNNGV. There are 14 residues in the CDR3. V lost 0 bases and J 10 bases, leaving 15 bases between the germline ends. CDR3 loop: CASSLDSSKRGAFF. The CDR3 DNA reads TGTGCCAGCAGCTTAGACAGTTCAAAACGGGGAGCTTTCTTT. The full variable domain, with the rest looked up from reference TRBV11-2 and TRBJ1-1, is EAGVAQSPRYKIIEKRQSVAFWCNPISGHATLYWYQQILGQGPKLLIQFQNNGVVDDSQLPKDRFSAERLKGVDSTLKIQPAKLEDSAVYLCASSLDSSKRGAFFGQGTRLTVV.